A selection of T cell receptor beta chains follows, all from one sample in a study of T cell responses to AZD1222 COVID-19 vaccine. The method was immunoSEQ multiplex PCR; TCRdb's version includes in-frame clones alone and lacks a portion of them. Found here are some 100,000 clones, 85% to 90% of them singletons; the top ten hold around a sixth. The sample consisted of peripheral blood, taken on day 0 of AZD1222 vaccination. The receptors originated from an adult in good health. Both conserved end residues are part of each CDR3. Fields, in order: clone size, J gene, V gene, D gene, CDR3 DNA, CDR3 protein. D genes are given only for firm matches. Some rows have no size entry. The others give once, few or many, or a class for an expanded clone.

once TRBJ1-2 TRBV5-4 . TGTGCCAGCCGAAGCACGACGGGACCCGGCTACACCTTC CASRSTTGPGYTF
. TRBJ1-6 TRBV5-1 . TGCGCCAGCAGCTTGTGGGGGGAGAGCTCCTATAATTCACCCCTCCACTTT CASSLWGESSYNSPLHF
. TRBJ1-1 TRBV10-3 . TGTGCCATCAGTAACCCCGGGACGGCGAACACTGAAGCTTTCTTT CAISNPGTANTEAFF
. TRBJ1-2 TRBV6-5 . TGTGCCAGCAGCTCTCGGCAGGGGCTAAACTATGGCTACACCTTC CASSSRQGLNYGYTF
. TRBJ1-5 TRBV5-1 . TGCGCCAGCAGCTTGGCACAGAATCAGCCCCAGCATTTT CASSLAQNQPQHF
. TRBJ2-2 TRBV15 . TGTGCCACCAGCGGCCCACCGAACACCGGGGAGCTGTTTTTT CATSGPPNTGELFF
. TRBJ1-1 TRBV19 . TGTGCCAGTAGTGACGGGGTCTGGAGCACTGAAGCTTTCTTT CASSDGVWSTEAFF
. TRBJ2-1 TRBV4-1 . TGCGCCAGCAGCCAAGATCTAAGCTATGGACGCTCCTACAATGAGCAGTTCTTC CASSQDLSYGRSYNEQFF
. TRBJ1-1 TRBV18 . TGTGCCAGCTCACCACCGACAAGGGGCACTGAAGCTTTCTTT CASSPPTRGTEAFF
. TRBJ1-5 TRBV12-3/TRBV12-4 . TGTGCCAGCAGCAGTAATAGCAATCAGCCCCAGCATTTT CASSSNSNQPQHF
. TRBJ1-3 TRBV5-4 . TGTGCCAGCAGACCCGGACGGGGCTCTGGAAACACCATATATTTT CASRPGRGSGNTIYF
once TRBJ2-2 TRBV10-2 TRBD1 TGCGCCAGCAGTCGGACAGGGAACACCGGGGAGCTGTTTTTT CASSRTGNTGELFF
. TRBJ2-7 TRBV5-1 TRBD1 TGCGCCAGCAGCTGGGGACAGGGCGGTTACGAGCAGTACTTC CASSWGQGGYEQYF
. TRBJ2-3 TRBV7-3 TRBD2 TGTGCCAGCAGCCCTCTGGGGCCGACACGACTAGCGGGAGCGCTCGCAGATACGCAGTATTTT CASSPLGPTRLAGALADTQYF
. TRBJ1-1 TRBV3-1/TRBV3-2 . TGTGCCGCCTACTTCAGGGAAGAAGCTTTCTTT CAAYFREEAFF
. TRBJ2-1 TRBV5-1 TRBD1 TGCGCCAGCGCTCAAGGGGGACAGTCCTACAATGAGCAGTTCTTC CASAQGGQSYNEQFF
few TRBJ1-6 TRBV13 . TGTGCCAGCAGCTTAACGCCGGGGCCCAATTCACCCCTCCACTTT CASSLTPGPNSPLHF
once TRBJ1-2 TRBV28 . TGTGCCAGCAGTGAGGGGGTCTATGGCTACACCTTC CASSEGVYGYTF
. TRBJ1-1 TRBV7-8 . TGTGCCAGCAGCTTAGCGCCAGGACTGAACACTGAAGCTTTCTTT CASSLAPGLNTEAFF
. TRBJ1-2 TRBV7-9 . TGTGCCAGCAGCCCTGACGGTAACTATGGCTACACCTTC CASSPDGNYGYTF
. TRBJ1-2 TRBV18 . TGTGCCAGCTCACCACCCAGGGCTGGAGGCAACACCTTC CASSPPRAGGNTF
. TRBJ1-6 TRBV6-5 . TGTGCCAGCAGTTACTCCTATCGTTCACCCCTCCACTTT CASSYSYRSPLHF
. TRBJ2-5 TRBV15 . TGTGCCACCAGCAGAGGATTAGGGGCAGGGCGTGGAGAGACCCAGTACTTC CATSRGLGAGRGETQYF
few TRBJ1-1 TRBV29-1 TRBD1 TGCAGCGCCCGACGTTCCACAGGGGTGGGCACTGAAGCTTTCTTT CSARRSTGVGTEAFF
. TRBJ2-1 TRBV5-1 TRBD2 TGCGCCAGCCAACACGTGGGACTAGCTGAGGATGAGCAGTTCTTC CASQHVGLAEDEQFF
once TRBJ1-1 TRBV2 TRBD1 TGTGCCAGCAGCGGGGACAGGGGGTACACTGAAGCTTTCTTT CASSGDRGYTEAFF
. TRBJ2-5 TRBV7-9 TRBD2 TGTGCCAGCAGCGGTATCGCGGGAGTTGGAGAGACCCAGTACTTC CASSGIAGVGETQYF
once TRBJ2-4 TRBV19 . TGTGCCAGTAGTATAACCGACGTGATGTACTTC CASSITDVMYF
. TRBJ2-1 TRBV19 TRBD1 TGTGCCAGTAGTGTACAAGACAGGGGCTTCAATGAGCAGTTCTTC CASSVQDRGFNEQFF